The sequence of this T cell receptor beta chain was determined in a study of long-term antiretroviral therapy in people with HIV. Findings and limits, study-wide: Researchers lacked any data on ART adherence, viral resistance or therapy changes. Narrower CDR3 length ranges marked HIV repertoires relative to controls. Clonotypes expanded prior to ART showed repertoire dominance at all sampled time points.

With respect to this clone: Its antigen is as yet unknown.

Sequencing used immunoSEQ v3.0 at survey level. Some clones are missing from TCRdb's copy, which holds only in-frame ones; the method was immunoSEQ multiplex PCR. The sample includes 15,000 or so clones, 78% seen only once; the top ten take about 13%. Researchers secured at least one pre-ART and at least two post-ART PBMC samples from each donor. Germline assignment: CDR1 GTSNPN and CDR2 SVGIG (reference sequence). The CDR3 sequence is 15 residues long. V was clipped by 1 base and J by 7 bases; unmatched bases: 4. The sequencing here drew on unsorted PBMCs, taken 3.2 years after starting antiretroviral therapy. The clonotype was recovered from a woman between 40 and 50 years old with HIV. V is TRBV30 and J is TRBJ2-2, with 12 bases identical to TRBD1. The CDR3 bases are TGTGCCTGGAGTGCGGGACAGGGGGCCGGCGGGGAGCTGTTTTTT. Amino acids: CAWSAGQGAGGELFF.